The clone carrying this TCR beta chain turned up a few times. Its antigen is as yet unknown. This record belongs to a study of T cell repertoires in cytomegalovirus infection. Study details: Public TCR beta signature analysis indicated the presence of both CMV infection and matching HLA type. Findings of the study overall: There were carriers of CMV plus the relevant HLA, and cumulative public TCR beta family frequency identified them. Dominant in the ex vivo response were TCR beta clonotypes restricted by HLA-C and specific for CMV.

Trimming cost V 0 bases and J 4 bases, with 8 bases left between them. This CDR3 is 14 amino acids long. Germline-derived CDR1 and CDR2 are SGHDT and YYEEEE. TCRdb itself ran the reads through MiXCR, one entry per CDR3 protein. The sample records some 100,000 distinct CDR3 sequences, more than 20% being singletons. The chain has TRBV5-6 and TRBJ1-5, with D uncertain. The source material was CD8+ T cells from PBMCs. The TCR was taken from a human donor in good health (CMV status not recorded). Some clones in this sample may be carry-over from other donors' samples. Here the CDR3 DNA reads TGTGCCAGCAGCTTGGGAATGAAAAATCAGCCCCAGCATTTT. Residues: CASSLGMKNQPQHF. The full variable domain, with the rest looked up from reference TRBV5-6 and TRBJ1-5, is DAGVTQSPTHLIKTRGQQVTLRCSPKSGHDTVSWYQQALGQGPQFIFQYYEEEERQRGNFPDRFSGHQFPNYSSELNVNALLLGDSALYLCASSLGMKNQPQHFGDGTRLSIL.